Sequencing of this TCR beta chain was carried out in a study of vaccination and CD4 T cells after COVID-19. Overall study: Overlapping spike peptides of SARS-CoV-2, HCoV-NL63, HCoV-OC43 and HCoV-229E were used, and cells were stimulated with them. Control cultures received a CEFX pool, an HIV-1 Nef pool, or no peptide.

Scientists ran DNA taken from cultured CD4+ T cells through the Oncomine TCR Beta short-read assay for sequencing. TCRdb ran MiXCR on the PCR reads and lists one entry per CDR3 protein. This sample carries about 22,000 distinct CDR3 sequences, 32% of them seen once, and the ten largest clones take over 10%. This clonotype was observed a few times. Its specificity is not known. As for treatment: roughly 11-day PBMC culture with coronavirus spike peptide pools or control peptides (ViraFEST assay). CDR3 size: 13 residues. Trimming took 4 bases from V and 6 from J; bases not matched to a gene: 4. The clonotype originates from a human donor with COVID-19. The sample comprised cultured CD4+ T cells from blood. The chain combines TRBV12-3 or TRBV12-4 with TRBJ2-7; the match to TRBD1 covers 9 bases. The CDR3 DNA follows: TGTGCCAGCAGTTCCGGGACAGGGTTCGAGCAGTACTTC. It yields the protein CASSSGTGFEQYF.